These T cell receptor beta chains were read from a single sample in a study of blood T cells in healthy people across ages. TCRdb redid the calling of the 5' RACE reads with MiXCR, one entry per CDR3 protein. The table lists around 1.5 million distinct CDR3 sequences, 55% to 75% of them singletons, with roughly 6.3% in the top ten. The sample was blood. Source of these receptors: a man aged 18-30 years in good health. The CDR3 runs from the conserved cysteine through the conserved F or W.

>TRBJ2-1|TRBV12-3/TRBV12-4
CASSPDINPGNNEQFF
>TRBJ1-6|TRBV10-1
CASSEGGYNSPLHF
>TRBJ2-3|TRBV15
CATSSFRQGASADTQYF
>TRBJ2-3|TRBV14
CASSQDALAGSRDTQYF
>TRBJ2-7|TRBV25-1
CASSAKRVSYEQYF
>TRBJ2-7|TRBV7-2
CASSQATWVAYEQYF
>TRBJ1-2|TRBV11-2
CASSLVSGDYGYTF
>TRBJ1-2|TRBV6-1
CASSEGQGAHYLDGYTF
>TRBJ2-1|TRBV15
CAARGSNNEQFF
>TRBJ2-3|TRBV4-3
CASSQGPGLDTQYF
>TRBJ2-3|TRBV12-3/TRBV12-4
CASSLSSGGYVDTQYF
>TRBJ2-7|TRBV7-9
CASSGGRRESYEQYF
>.|TRBV20-1
CSASGLADEQYF
>TRBJ1-2|TRBV27
CASSPNGRVGFNYGYTF
>TRBJ1-5|TRBV6-5
CASSYDGRGGGDSNQPQHF
>TRBJ2-7|TRBV11-2
CASSLGGGWFFEQYF
>TRBJ2-3|TRBV4-2
CASSQMTNARTDTQYF